This T cell receptor (beta chain) was observed in a study of neurological immune-mediated disorders. TCRdb reprocessed the 5' RACE reads with MiXCR, giving one entry per CDR3 protein. The sample lists about 27,000 distinct CDR3 sequences, more than 2% occurring once. This clonotype was seen many times. An end of the junction does not agree with germline; a read error may underlie this. The length of the CDR3 is 12 residues. The germline V gene encodes CDR1 DFQATT and CDR2 SNEGSKA (reference sequence). The receptor was isolated from a woman in her 50s with multiple sclerosis. The genes are TRBV20-1 and TRBJ2-7; 9 bases are a match to TRBD2. Sample: PBMCs. This CDR3 is CSANSGSYEQYF. CDR3 nucleotide sequence: TGCAGCGCTAATAGCGGGAGCTACGAGCAGTACTTC.